Presented here are 11 T cell receptor beta chains from one specimen sequenced in a study of control samples from healthy donors and cancer patients. Clones were sequenced by immunoSEQ multiplex PCR, and TCRdb holds only the in-frame ones, with some missing. The table lists 90,000 to 150,000 clones, roughly 90% of them singletons, with approximately 39% in the top ten. The sample consisted of blood. All receptors come from a man aged 50-60 years in good health.

The chain combines TRBV5-6 with TRBJ1-6; D call uncertain. The length of the CDR3 is 15 residues. Trimming cost V 3 bases and J 1 base, with 8 bases left between them. Germline-derived CDR1 and CDR2 are SGHDT and YYEEEE. CDR3: CASSSWGSYNSPLHF. The CDR3, as DNA: TGTGCCAGCAGCTCCTGGGGTTCCTATAATTCACCCCTCCACTTT.

The chain carries TRBV9 and TRBJ1-5; D is uncertain. The CDR3 is 13 residues long. Between the trimmed V and J ends, which lost 4 bases and 0 bases, there was a span of 5 bases. In germline, CDR1 is SGDLS, CDR2 YYNGEE. The CDR3 coding sequence is TGTGCCAGCAGCTCCTTTAGCAATCAGCCCCAGCATTTT. This codes for CASSSFSNQPQHF.

The chain joins TRBV2 to TRBJ2-3; a possible D gene is TRBD1 (6 bases). V was cut by 7 bases and J by 2 bases, with 16 bases left in between. The CDR3 loop spans 15 amino acids. Germline V gene sequence: CDR1 SNHLY, CDR2 FYNNEI. As DNA, the CDR3 is TGTGCCAGCACTGGAAACAGGGCGGTCACAGATACGCAGTATTTT. Translating it yields CASTGNRAVTDTQYF.

The CDR3 reads CASGRWTGRYEQYF. In DNA, the CDR3 is TGTGCCAGCGGGCGGTGGACAGGGAGATACGAGCAGTACTTC. J is TRBJ2-7 and V is TRBV7-2; TRBD1 agrees at 8 bases. The germline CDR1 and CDR2 sequences are SGHTA and FQGNSA. The junction had 10 bases not matched to a gene; V was cut back by 8 bases and J by 4 bases. The CDR3 is 14 amino acids.

The gene calls are TRBV2 and TRBJ2-3; D ambiguous. Germline CDR1 SNHLY, CDR2 FYNNEI. Between the trimmed V and J ends, which lost 5 bases and 1 base, there was a span of 13 bases. The CDR3 loop spans 15 amino acids. The chain's CDR3 is CASSPVSYGTDTQYF. CDR3 in DNA: TGTGCCAGCAGTCCAGTATCTTATGGCACAGATACGCAGTATTTT.

The V call is TRBV6-1, the J call TRBJ2-7; D possibly corresponds to TRBD1 (6 bases). The CDR3 is made up of 12 amino acids. Germline values: CDR1 MNHNS, CDR2 SASEGT. Trimming took off 2 bases at V and 6 bases at J, with 8 bases between the two ends. DNA for the CDR3: TGTGCCAGCAGTGAACTCAGGGGCGAGCAGTACTTC. Translated, it gives CASSELRGEQYF.

This chain connects TRBV7-2 to TRBJ2-7, with D perhaps matching TRBD2 (6 bases). Germline V gene data show CDR1 as SGHTA and CDR2 as FQGNSA. The CDR3 length is 15 residues. Trimming cost V 2 bases and J 0 bases, with 11 bases left between them. CDR3 sequence (DNA): TGTGCCAGCAGCTTAATAGAGGAGGGCTCCTACGAGCAGTACTTC. Its protein is CASSLIEEGSYEQYF.

V is TRBV29-1 and J is TRBJ1-2; D not resolved. The CDR3 contains 11 residues. V shed 1 base and J shed 6 bases, with 6 bases lying between them. Germline V CDR1 and CDR2: SQVTM, ANQGSEA. CDR3 sequence reads: CSVEGFDGYTF. Here the CDR3 DNA reads TGCAGCGTTGAAGGGTTTGATGGCTACACCTTC.

This chain connects TRBV24-1 to TRBJ1-1; D remains ambiguous. Deletions cut 4 bases from V and 1 base from J, with 6 bases between. Germline V CDR1 and CDR2: KGHDR, SFDVKD. This CDR3 comprises 13 residues. The CDR3 sequence is CATSDPGNTEAFF. The DNA of the CDR3 is TGTGCCACCAGTGACCCAGGGAACACTGAAGCTTTCTTT.

This clone is a singleton in its sample. V usage is TRBV27 and J usage is TRBJ2-2; 8 bases are shared with TRBD1. The CDR3 extends over 14 amino acids. The V and J ends lost 5 bases and 6 bases, in that order; junction bases with no gene match: 5. Germline values: CDR1 MNHEY, CDR2 SMNVEV (reference sequence). CDR3 amino acids: CASSQDREPGELFF. CDR3 bases: TGTGCCAGCAGTCAGGACAGGGAACCCGGGGAGCTGTTTTTT.

This rearrangement joins TRBV9 to TRBJ2-3, with TRBD2 matching over 7 bases. The J segment lost 5 bases and the V segment lost 0 bases, leaving 6 bases of the junction unmatched. CDR1 is SGDLS and CDR2 is YYNGEE in the germline V gene. CDR3 length: 15 residues. The CDR3 bases are TGTGCCAGCAGCGTAGCGGACGGGGAGGGAGATACGCAGTATTTT. Translating it yields CASSVADGEGDTQYF.